Presented here are 29 T cell receptor beta chains from one specimen sequenced in a study of blood T cell repertoires in COVID-19. Produced via immunoSEQ multiplex PCR; TCRdb's table is partial and in-frame only. The profile covers 220,000 or so clones, with around 86% appearing a single time and under 7% taken by the ten largest. Material: peripheral blood. Receptors originate from a man aged 55 to 70 who had recovered from COVID-19.

The V gene is TRBV14, the J gene TRBJ2-1; 7 bases are shared with TRBD2. The CDR3 extends over 15 amino acids. Germline V CDR1 and CDR2: SGHDN, FVKESK. V dropped 3 bases and J dropped 8; count of bases not matched to a gene: 10. CDR3 region: CASSHLGGSYDEQFF. The CDR3 DNA sequence: TGTGCCAGCAGCCACCTGGGCGGGAGTTACGATGAGCAGTTCTTC. The variable domain in full, completed from reference TRBV14 and TRBJ2-1, reads EAGVTQFPSHSVIEKGQTVTLRCDPISGHDNLYWYRRVMGKEIKFLLHFVKESKQDESGMPNNRFLAERTGGTYSTLKVQPAELEDSGVYFCASSHLGGSYDEQFFGPGTRLTVL.

The chain recombines TRBV18 with TRBJ1-1; 7 positions match TRBD1. Per the germline V gene, CDR1 is KGHSH and CDR2 is LQKENI. The V gene end was trimmed by 3 bases and the J gene end by 8 bases; junction bases not matched to a gene: 0. CDR3 length: 11 amino acids. The CDR3 loop reads CASSPDREAFF. The CDR3 DNA sequence: TGTGCCAGCTCACCGGACAGGGAAGCTTTCTTT.

This chain links TRBV14 with TRBJ2-1, with 8 positions matching TRBD2. The CDR3 totals 14 residues. Germline CDR1 reads SGHDN; CDR2 reads FVKESK. V dropped 0 bases and J dropped 15; count of bases not matched to a gene: 10. In nucleotides, the CDR3 is TGTGCCAGCAGCCAAGAAACTAGCGGAGTCCCCGGGTTCTTC. This codes for CASSQETSGVPGFF.

The chain uses TRBV27 and TRBJ1-6; 8 bases match TRBD1. Trimming at V came to 4 bases and at J to 10 bases, leaving 6 bases not matched to a gene. In germline, CDR1 is MNHEY, CDR2 SMNVEV (reference sequence). This CDR3 comprises 14 residues. The CDR3 DNA is TGTGCCAGCAGTTCTCGGACAGGGCGATCACCCCTCCACTTT. Its protein product is CASSSRTGRSPLHF.

The chain recombines TRBV28 with TRBJ1-1, with 8 bases fitting TRBD1. V was pared by 6 bases and J by 4 bases, with 7 bases of the junction left unmatched. This CDR3 is built from 14 residues. Germline values: CDR1 MDHEN, CDR2 SYDVKM. CDR3: CASRTTGGPTEAFF. CDR3 bases: TGTGCCAGCAGGACAACAGGGGGGCCCACTGAAGCTTTCTTT.

The genes are TRBV19 and TRBJ2-3, with 7 positions matching TRBD1. Losses at the gene ends were 2 bases for V and 8 bases for J; bases not matched to a gene: 7. This CDR3 spans 14 amino acids. The germline V gene has CDR1 LNHDA and CDR2 SQIVND (reference sequence). Here the CDR3 DNA reads TGTGCCAGTAGTATACGGCAGTCAGGGGGTACGCAGTATTTT. Residues: CASSIRQSGGTQYF.

This sequence joins TRBV6-5 and TRBJ2-5, with 10 bases fitting TRBD2. Germline CDR1 MNHEY, CDR2 SVGAGI. The CDR3 consists of 15 residues. J gave up 0 bases and V 2 bases, and 0 bases lay outside the gene matches. CDR3 DNA sequence: TGTGCCAGCAGTTACAGCGGGGGGGACCAAGAGACCCAGTACTTC. Its protein is CASSYSGGDQETQYF.

The chain combines TRBV6-5 with TRBJ2-2, with D possibly matching TRBD2 (5 bases). CDR1 and CDR2 (germline): MNHEY, SVGAGI. With 8 bases removed from V and 1 base from J, the gap between germline ends came to 5 bases. This CDR3 spans 12 amino acids. The CDR3 nucleotides are TGTGCCAGCCGGGGGAACACCGGGGAGCTGTTTTTT. The encoded protein is CASRGNTGELFF.

The chain combines TRBV10-3 with TRBJ2-7, with D possibly being TRBD1 (5 bases). The germline V gene encodes CDR1 ENHRY and CDR2 SYGVKD. The length of the CDR3 is 12 residues. V was trimmed by 4 bases and J by 2 bases, leaving 6 bases between them. This CDR3 is CAISGTTYEQYF. Here the CDR3 DNA reads TGTGCCATCAGTGGGACAACCTACGAGCAGTACTTC.

The chain uses TRBV3-1 (or the pseudogene TRBV3-2) and TRBJ2-1; TRBD2 agrees at 8 bases. V gave up 2 bases and J gave up 6 bases; unmatched junction bases: 9. The CDR3 runs 16 residues. Germline CDR1 is LGHDT and CDR2 is YNNKEL (reference sequence). This chain's CDR3 is CASSQLTGGGINEQFF. CDR3 sequence (DNA): TGTGCCAGCAGCCAACTCACGGGCGGGGGGATCAATGAGCAGTTCTTC.

J is TRBJ1-1 and V is TRBV9; tentative D call: TRBD1 (5 bases). The germline V gene has CDR1 SGDLS and CDR2 YYNGEE. This CDR3 region has 17 residues. The V and J ends lost 0 bases and 1 base respectively, with 16 bases between them. CDR3: CASSVGAGRMENTEAFF. The DNA of the CDR3 is TGTGCCAGCAGCGTAGGGGCAGGGAGGATGGAGAACACTGAAGCTTTCTTT. The whole variable domain, filled in from reference TRBV9 and TRBJ1-1, reads DSGVTQTPKHLITATGQRVTLRCSPRSGDLSVYWYQQSLDQGLQFLIQYYNGEERAKGNILERFSAQQFPDLHSELNLSSLELGDSALYFCASSVGAGRMENTEAFFGQGTRLTVV.

This clone appeared a single time. The chain is built from TRBV15 and TRBJ2-3; perhaps TRBD1 as D (6 bases). CDR1 is LNHNV and CDR2 is YYDKDF in the germline V gene (reference sequence). V was cut by 2 bases and J by 2 bases, with 20 bases left in between. The CDR3 sequence is 18 residues long. The CDR3 region has the DNA TGTGCCACCAGCAGAACAAGGCCAGGGGTCACAGTCACAGATACGCAGTATTTT. Translation gives CATSRTRPGVTVTDTQYF.

The chain uses TRBV5-1 and TRBJ2-2; tentative D call: TRBD1 (6 bases). Germline assignment: CDR1 SGHRS and CDR2 YFSETQ. The CDR3 is 15 amino acids. Trimming pared 5 bases from V and 6 bases from J, leaving 17 bases between. CDR3 DNA sequence: TGCGCCAGCAGATTCCTCGCAGGGGAAGCCGGGGAGCTGTTTTTT. It encodes CASRFLAGEAGELFF.

V and J are TRBV3-1 (or the pseudogene TRBV3-2) and TRBJ1-3; 9 nucleotides match TRBD1. J was trimmed by 2 bases and V by 4 bases; bases with no gene match: 3. The germline V gene encodes CDR1 LGHDT and CDR2 YNNKEL (reference sequence). The length of the CDR3 is 15 residues. The CDR3 sequence is CASSPTGGTGNTIYF. The CDR3 nucleotides are TGTGCCAGCAGCCCGACAGGGGGGACTGGAAACACCATATATTTT.

This rearrangement joins TRBV28 to TRBJ2-7; perhaps TRBD1 as D (5 bases). The CDR3 is made up of 11 amino acids. The V end lost 6 bases, the J end lost 3 bases, and 6 bases lay between the germline ends. The V gene's germline CDR1 is MDHEN and CDR2 SYDVKM. CDR3 in amino acids: CASRGDYEQYF. DNA of the CDR3: TGTGCCAGCAGAGGGGACTACGAGCAGTACTTC.

The chain joins TRBV29-1 to TRBJ2-1; possible D gene TRBD2, 6 bases. The CDR3 spans 15 residues. V was cut by 2 bases and J by 1 base, with 12 bases left in between. The germline V gene encodes CDR1 SQVTM and CDR2 ANQGSEA. CDR3 protein: CSVETGERSYNEQFF. The CDR3 DNA is TGCAGCGTTGAAACGGGGGAAAGGTCCTACAATGAGCAGTTCTTC.

The chain joins TRBV28 to TRBJ1-2; D may be TRBD1 (6 bases). V lost 5 bases, J lost 2 bases, and 15 bases lay in between. The CDR3 runs to 15 residues. Germline V gene lookup returns CDR1 MDHEN and CDR2 SYDVKM. CDR3 loop: CASSQITGQNYGYTF. The CDR3 coding sequence is TGTGCCAGCAGTCAGATAACGGGACAAAACTATGGCTACACCTTC.

This chain uses TRBV6-5 with TRBJ1-4; perhaps TRBD1 as D (5 bases). CDR3 length: 13 residues. CDR1 and CDR2 from the germline V gene are MNHEY and SVGAGI. The germline V and J ends were trimmed by 0 bases and 10 bases, with 9 bases remaining between them. CDR3 residues: CASSYSGRGKLFF. For the CDR3, the DNA is TGTGCCAGCAGTTACTCGGGGAGGGGAAAACTGTTTTTT.

This rearrangement joins TRBV4-3 to TRBJ2-3; TRBD2 agrees at 8 bases. With V trimmed by 2 bases and J by 0 bases, 13 bases remained unmatched. There are 19 residues in the CDR3. In germline, CDR1 is LGHNA, CDR2 YSLEER. The CDR3 sequence: CASSQRSGGRRASTDTQYF. CDR3 nucleotide sequence: TGCGCCAGCAGCCAACGGTCGGGGGGGCGGAGGGCTAGCACAGATACGCAGTATTTT.

V gene TRBV2 combines with J gene TRBJ1-1; D not certain. CDR1 is SNHLY, CDR2 FYNNEI, per germline. V lost 0 bases, J lost 5 bases, and 10 bases lay in between. This CDR3 has 14 amino acids. The CDR3 here is CASSEALFRTEAFF. DNA of the CDR3: TGTGCCAGCAGTGAAGCCCTGTTCAGGACTGAAGCTTTCTTT. The variable domain in full, with the rest retrieved from reference TRBV2 and TRBJ1-1, is EPEVTQTPSHQVTQMGQEVILRCVPISNHLYFYWYRQILGQKVEFLVSFYNNEISEKSEIFDDQFSVERPDGSNFTLKIRSTKLEDSAMYFCASSEALFRTEAFFGQGTRLTVV.

The rearrangement links TRBV6-5 to TRBJ2-3; 7 nucleotides agree with TRBD2. The V and J ends lost 6 bases and 14 bases, in that order; junction bases with no gene match: 14. The CDR3 runs to 13 residues. Germline V gene sequence: CDR1 MNHEY, CDR2 SVGAGI. DNA for the CDR3: TGTGCCAGCAGGCCCCGGGCCCCGGGGGGATGGTATTTT. Translation: CASRPRAPGGWYF.

V is TRBV2 and J is TRBJ2-7, with 11 nucleotides matching TRBD1. V gave up 7 bases and J gave up 7 bases; unmatched junction bases: 12. CDR3 length: 15 amino acids. CDR1 is SNHLY and CDR2 is FYNNEI in the germline V gene. Here the CDR3 reads CASNQLGQGVGEQYF. The CDR3 nucleotides are TGTGCCAGCAATCAGCTGGGACAGGGGGTTGGGGAGCAGTACTTC.

V and J are TRBV28 and TRBJ2-3, with 8 bases fitting TRBD1. V lost 4 bases to trimming and J lost 1 base; unmatched junction nucleotides: 4. Germline V gene lookup returns CDR1 MDHEN and CDR2 SYDVKM. This CDR3 contains 15 residues. The CDR3 sequence is CASSWTGSGTDTQYF. CDR3 nucleotide sequence: TGTGCCAGCAGTTGGACAGGGAGTGGCACAGATACGCAGTATTTT.

The chain joins TRBV12-3 or TRBV12-4 to TRBJ1-3; D gene uncertain. The V end lost 1 base, the J end lost 7 bases, and 8 bases lay between the germline ends. The CDR3 runs 13 residues. CDR3 loop: CASSLERGNTIYF. The CDR3 DNA sequence: TGTGCCAGCAGTTTAGAACGCGGGAACACCATATATTTT.

The V gene is TRBV6-5, the J gene TRBJ1-2; 7 nucleotides agree with TRBD1. Germline V gene data show CDR1 as MNHEY and CDR2 as SVGAGI. The V and J ends lost 6 bases and 4 bases, in that order; junction bases with no gene match: 5. The length of the CDR3 is 13 residues. The CDR3 loop reads CASRSDRAYGYTF. The CDR3 nucleotides read TGTGCCAGCAGGTCTGACAGGGCCTATGGCTACACCTTC.

The chain carries TRBV9 and TRBJ1-2, with 7 nucleotides matching TRBD1. Germline V gene lookup returns CDR1 SGDLS and CDR2 YYNGEE. With V trimmed by 4 bases and J by 1 base, 7 bases remained unmatched. This CDR3 comprises 15 residues. The CDR3 loop is CASSLGTGVNYGYTF. The CDR3 bases are TGTGCCAGCAGCCTAGGCACAGGGGTTAACTATGGCTACACCTTC. Filled out from reference TRBV9 and TRBJ1-2, the complete variable domain reads DSGVTQTPKHLITATGQRVTLRCSPRSGDLSVYWYQQSLDQGLQFLIQYYNGEERAKGNILERFSAQQFPDLHSELNLSSLELGDSALYFCASSLGTGVNYGYTFGSGTRLTVV.

The rearrangement joins TRBV25-1 to TRBJ1-1; tentative D call: TRBD1 (6 bases). In germline, CDR1 is MGHDK, CDR2 SYGVNS. The CDR3 has 15 amino acids. Trimming removed 6 bases from V and 1 base from J, with 15 bases in between. This chain's CDR3 is CASRPDRSKNTEAFF. The DNA for the CDR3 is TGTGCCAGCAGGCCTGACAGGTCCAAGAACACTGAAGCTTTCTTT. Full variable domain (remainder filled in from reference TRBV25-1 and TRBJ1-1): EADIYQTPRYLVIGTGKKITLECSQTMGHDKMYWYQQDPGMELHLIHYSYGVNSTEKGDLSSESTVSRIRTEHFPLTLESARPSHTSQYLCASRPDRSKNTEAFFGQGTRLTVV.

In its sample, this clone was seen once. The chain uses TRBV19 and TRBJ1-5; D ambiguous. Germline loops: CDR1 LNHDA, CDR2 SQIVND (reference sequence). The CDR3 runs 15 residues. Trimming pared 2 bases from V and 0 bases from J, leaving 8 bases between. CDR3 sequence (DNA): TGTGCCAGTAGTATACAGTGGAGTAGCAATCAGCCCCAGCATTTT. Amino acid sequence: CASSIQWSSNQPQHF.

This chain joins TRBV12-3 or TRBV12-4 and TRBJ1-6; weak D call: TRBD1 (5 bases). The CDR3 contains 12 residues. Trimming pared 5 bases from V and 11 bases from J, leaving 10 bases between. The CDR3 DNA reads TGTGCCAGCAGTCCCGGGGGTCCACCCCTCCACTTT. It translates to CASSPGGPPLHF.